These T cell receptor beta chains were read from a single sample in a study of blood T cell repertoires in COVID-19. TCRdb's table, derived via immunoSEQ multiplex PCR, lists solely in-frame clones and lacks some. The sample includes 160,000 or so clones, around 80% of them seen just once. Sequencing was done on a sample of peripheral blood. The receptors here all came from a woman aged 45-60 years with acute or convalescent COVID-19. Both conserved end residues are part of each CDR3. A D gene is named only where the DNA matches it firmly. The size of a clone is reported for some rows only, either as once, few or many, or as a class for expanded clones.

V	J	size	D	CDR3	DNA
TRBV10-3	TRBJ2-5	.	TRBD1	CAISESKSGGETQYF	TGTGCCATCAGTGAGTCGAAGTCAGGGGGCGAGACCCAGTACTTC
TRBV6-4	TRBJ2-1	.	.	CASSVETGTYNEQFF	TGTGCCAGCAGTGTTGAGACAGGTACATACAATGAGCAGTTCTTC
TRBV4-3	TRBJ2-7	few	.	CASSQDFRYEQYF	TGCGCCAGCAGCCAAGATTTCCGCTACGAGCAGTACTTC
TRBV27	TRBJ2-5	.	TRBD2	CASNWLRVGGGETQYF	TGTGCCAGCAATTGGCTTAGGGTCGGGGGGGGAGAGACCCAGTACTTC
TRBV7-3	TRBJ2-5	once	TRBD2	CASSLGTSGVMGETQYF	TGTGCCAGCAGCTTAGGGACTAGCGGGGTCATGGGAGAGACCCAGTACTTC
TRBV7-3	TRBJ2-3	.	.	CASSPNTNYGSDTQYF	TGTGCCAGCAGCCCCAATACCAACTACGGGTCAGATACGCAGTATTTT
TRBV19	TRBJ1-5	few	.	CASKAGGTNQPQHF	TGTGCCAGTAAGGCGGGGGGAACTAATCAGCCCCAGCATTTT
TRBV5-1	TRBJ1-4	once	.	CASSLAQVARGEKLFF	TGCGCCAGCAGCTTGGCCCAGGTAGCCAGGGGTGAAAAACTGTTTTTT
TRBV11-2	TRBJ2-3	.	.	CASSPGAGDTQYF	TGTGCCAGCAGCCCGGGAGCGGGAGATACGCAGTATTTT
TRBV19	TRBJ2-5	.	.	CASSLGSGNQETQYF	TGTGCCAGTAGCCTCGGTTCAGGGAACCAAGAGACCCAGTACTTC
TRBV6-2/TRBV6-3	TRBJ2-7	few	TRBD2	CASSYSTSGRPPEQYF	TGTGCCAGCAGTTACTCGACTAGCGGGAGACCGCCCGAGCAGTACTTC
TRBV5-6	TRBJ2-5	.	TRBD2	CASSSIREGLRETQYF	TGTGCCAGCAGCTCTATCAGGGAGGGGTTAAGGGAGACCCAGTACTTC
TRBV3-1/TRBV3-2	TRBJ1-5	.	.	CASSSARSNQPQHF	TGTGCCAGCAGCTCCGCCAGAAGCAATCAGCCCCAGCATTTT
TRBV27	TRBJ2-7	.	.	CASSFHSREQYF	TGTGCCAGCAGCTTCCACAGCCGAGAGCAGTACTTC
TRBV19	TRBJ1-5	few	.	CASSVESGMNWNQPQHF	TGTGCCAGTAGTGTAGAATCGGGGATGAACTGGAATCAGCCCCAGCATTTT
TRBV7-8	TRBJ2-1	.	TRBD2	CASSEWGGRNNEQFF	TGTGCCAGCAGCGAGTGGGGAGGGAGAAACAATGAGCAGTTCTTC
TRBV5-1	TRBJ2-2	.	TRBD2	CASSQLAGVGTGELFF	TGCGCCAGCAGCCAATTAGCGGGAGTGGGGACCGGGGAGCTGTTTTTT